The present entry profiles one T cell receptor beta chain with its context. Its binding antigen is unknown. No base quality information exists; no much larger clone differs at one position. Relative to germline, V is missing 1 base and J is missing 0 bases, with 1 base of the junction outside any gene match. Counted from cysteine to phenylalanine, this CDR3 has 15 amino acids. Only the CDR3 DNA is retained, 45 bases long and in frame from the first base. The germline V gene encodes CDR1 SGHKS and CDR2 YYEKEE (reference sequence). The sample's time point label is to be understood as: baseline before first vaccination. Reading the label with the study, this specimen's treatment or condition is: meningococcal conjugate vaccine given as trial control. Vaccinee samples were obtained from the UK trials COV001 and COV002, which included a single-blind randomized controlled phase 2/3 trial of AZD1222 (ChAdOx1 nCoV-19) in healthy adults. Trial participant PBMC samples were collected at day 0 and day 28 after the second dose for TCRbeta chain sequencing.

These data are taken from a study of T cell responses to AZD1222 COVID-19 vaccine (dated by TCRdb to 2020 to 2022). For the study in its entirety: A total of just over 230 trial participants underwent TCR sequencing, of whom about 210 had received two doses of AZD1222 and around 26 had received two doses of the MenACWY control vaccine. Enrollment into the trials was organized by age into subgroups of 18-55, 56-69 and 70-plus years, and those subgroups contained roughly 150, 30 and 60 TCR-sequenced participants, respectively. Broad study findings and their caveats: Participants were mostly white British and included more females than males, and it was suggested by the authors that clonal diversity may have been underestimated. After two AZD1222 doses, spike-specific TCR breadth and depth were significantly higher than at day 0 and than in MenACWY recipients. In the small 56-69-year group, the increase in depth fell short of significance, most likely because of low power. Because no day 14 peak-response samples were available, the repertoires could be characterized only after the peak T cell response. Reportedly, almost half of the unique spike-specific TCRs recognized epitopes lying outside the regions that are mutated in the B.1.351 and B.1.1.7 variants. Vaccine-associated CD4 TCRs spanned the whole spike protein, with dominant responses in regions 160-218 and 743-854. Conclusions about previously exposed vaccinees are limited, since just five to seven AZD1222 recipients were seropositive for SARS-CoV-2 at baseline.

The CDR3 regions of human TCRbeta chains were subjected to immunosequencing. On the study's bioinformatics: TCRs in the repertoires were compared against a reference library of SARS-CoV-2-specific TCRs that had been generated with the MIRA antigen-specificity platform. Breadth meant the fraction of unique TCRs that were SARS-CoV-2-associated, whereas depth meant the fraction of total T cells that were SARS-CoV-2-associated. Using the MIRA data, every spike-specific TCR was mapped to the spike region that the TCR reacted to and assigned to either a CD4 or a CD8 class. Log10-transformed breadth and depth values were compared by one-way ANOVA with Sidak's multiple comparisons tests. The immuneACCESS repertoire file appears here via TCRdb, limited to in-frame rearrangements. These files lack a portion of the clones; in checked studies, under half of the deficit traces to unresolved V genes, and the cause of the others is not known. The D gene and trimming were derived from the DNA, and the V and J assignments and clone size from that table. The sample table shows roughly 80,000 clones, and roughly 90% are seen once. In total, the top ten clones hold around 5.1% of the sample.

The specimen comprised peripheral blood, sampled on day 0 of MenACWY control vaccination. The V and J segments used are TRBV5-5 and TRBJ2-3, with 8 junctional bases fitting TRBD1. The clonotype comes from an adult in good health. The DNA is TGTGCCAGCAGCTTGCGGGACAGGAGCACAGATACGCAGTATTTT. Translation gives CASSLRDRSTDTQYF.